This T cell receptor (beta chain) was sequenced during a study of CD8 T cells in Susac syndrome. Germline loops: CDR1 MGHDK, CDR2 SYGVNS. The CDR3 contains 13 residues. Trimming cost V 6 bases and J 2 bases, with 9 bases left between them. RNA was extracted with the RNeasy kit, and a quantity of roughly 0.45 to 1 ug was reverse transcribed using random hexamers. The CDR3 of TCR beta was amplified by immunoSEQ multiplex PCR across 54 Vbeta and 13 Jbeta. In TCRdb, the immunoSEQ multiplex PCR reads were re-called with MiXCR into one record per CDR3 protein. The sample holds 110,000 to 150,000 distinct CDR3 sequences, around 94% seen once.

The clonotype originates from a human donor in good health. The sample comprised CD8+ T cells from PBMCs. The chain uses TRBV25-1 and TRBJ2-3; D is uncertain. CDR3: CASRWLNTDTQYF. The CDR3 DNA reads TGTGCCAGCAGGTGGCTAAACACAGATACGCAGTATTTT.